The 30 T cell receptor beta chains in this list originate from one sample, sequenced in a study of T cell responses to AZD1222 COVID-19 vaccine. TCRdb keeps only in-frame clones here, not all; method: immunoSEQ multiplex PCR. The sample has tens of thousands of clones, 89% seen once. The sequencing used peripheral blood, collected on day 0 of AZD1222 vaccination. Receptors originate from an adult in good health.

The chain employs TRBV19 and TRBJ2-6; the match to TRBD2 covers 8 bases. This CDR3 contains 15 residues. CDR1 and CDR2 from the germline V gene are LNHDA and SQIVND (reference sequence). The junction had 2 bases not matched to a gene; V was cut back by 5 bases and J by 2 bases. The CDR3 bases are TGTGCCAGTAGTTTGCGGGAGGCTGGGGCCAACGTCCTGACTTTC. It yields the protein CASSLREAGANVLTF.

The gene calls are TRBV10-3 and TRBJ1-1; the match to TRBD1 covers 8 bases. The CDR3 runs 14 residues. The V gene's germline CDR1 is ENHRY and CDR2 SYGVKD. After removal of 6 bases from V and 3 bases from J, the junction contained 6 bases not matched to a gene. The CDR3 loop reads CAISRTGKDTEAFF. The DNA for the CDR3 is TGTGCCATCAGCCGGACAGGGAAGGACACTGAAGCTTTCTTT.

This sequence joins TRBV6-4 and TRBJ2-7; 14 bases agree with TRBD2. The J segment lost 7 bases and the V segment lost 4 bases, leaving 6 bases of the junction unmatched. The CDR3 length is 15 residues. Germline lookup yields CDR1 MRHNA and CDR2 SNTAGT. The CDR3 loop reads CASSAGTSGSDEQYF. In nucleotides, the CDR3 is TGTGCCAGCAGTGCAGGGACTAGCGGGAGTGATGAGCAGTACTTC.

The CDR3 loop reads CSARSPAEAFF. In DNA form, the CDR3 reads TGCAGTGCTAGATCCCCAGCTGAAGCTTTCTTT. The chain has TRBV20-1 and TRBJ1-1; D unresolved. CDR1 and CDR2 (germline): DFQATT, SNEGSKA (reference sequence). With 2 bases removed from V and 6 bases from J, the gap between germline ends came to 7 bases. The CDR3 loop spans 11 amino acids.

The V call is TRBV6-5, the J call TRBJ2-3; no clear D gene. The germline V gene encodes CDR1 MNHEY and CDR2 SVGAGI. The V and J ends lost 0 bases and 2 bases respectively, with 12 bases between them. CDR3 length equals 16 residues. CDR3: CASSYSPKGPTDTQYF. CDR3 sequence (DNA): TGTGCCAGCAGTTACTCGCCGAAGGGTCCCACAGATACGCAGTATTTT.

The chain couples TRBV13 to TRBJ2-7, with 7 bases identical to TRBD2. J was trimmed by 2 bases and V by 1 base; bases with no gene match: 5. The CDR3 totals 15 residues. The germline V gene encodes CDR1 PRHDT and CDR2 FYEKMQ (reference sequence). In DNA, the CDR3 is TGTGCCAGCAGCTTAGACGGGGGGACCCCCTACGAGCAGTACTTC. Translated: CASSLDGGTPYEQYF.

V is TRBV5-5 and J is TRBJ2-7, with no clear D. This CDR3 comprises 13 residues. Trimming left V 1 base short and J 0 bases short, with 5 bases between. Germline CDR1 reads SGHKS; CDR2 reads YYEKEE (reference sequence). CDR3 DNA: TGTGCCAGCAGCTTGTTGATCTCCTACGAGCAGTACTTC. It encodes CASSLLISYEQYF.

This chain joins TRBV6-5 and TRBJ1-6, with 9 bases matching TRBD1. This CDR3 is built from 15 residues. Germline trimming cut 4 bases from V and 11 bases from J; bases unmatched to any gene: 9. Germline CDR1 is MNHEY and CDR2 is SVGAGI. The CDR3 DNA reads TGTGCCAGCAGTTTCACCGGGACAGGGCAGGCACCCCTCCACTTT. Translation: CASSFTGTGQAPLHF.

The chain links TRBV6-4 to TRBJ2-3, with D tentatively TRBD1 or TRBD2 (5 bases each). V dropped 3 bases and J dropped 4 bases, with 14 bases sitting between them. The CDR3 consists of 15 residues. Germline V gene lookup returns CDR1 MRHNA and CDR2 SNTAGT. The CDR3 sequence is CASSESVGGADTQYF. In DNA, the CDR3 is TGTGCCAGCAGTGAATCGGTTGGGGGAGCAGATACGCAGTATTTT.

The rearrangement joins TRBV5-1 to TRBJ1-6; D not certain. This CDR3 is built from 13 residues. Trimming cost V 3 bases and J 5 bases, with 6 bases left between them. Germline CDR1 and CDR2: SGHRS and YFSETQ. The CDR3 region is CASSSEDNSPLHF. The DNA for the CDR3 is TGCGCCAGCAGCTCCGAAGATAATTCACCCCTCCACTTT.

This rearrangement joins TRBV5-6 to TRBJ1-1; no firm D call. Germline CDR1 is SGHDT and CDR2 is YYEEEE. CDR3 length: 13 amino acids. V was pared by 0 bases and J by 1 base, with 4 bases between. The CDR3: CASSLAENTEAFF. The CDR3 DNA sequence: TGTGCCAGCAGCTTGGCAGAGAACACTGAAGCTTTCTTT.

J is TRBJ2-2 and V is TRBV12-5, with 7 bases that match TRBD1. Germline trimming cut 0 bases from V and 5 bases from J; bases unmatched to any gene: 24. The CDR3 covers 22 residues. The V gene's germline CDR1 is LGHNT and CDR2 FRNRAP. CDR3 sequence: CASGLVPRGGILQGMKTGELFF. The CDR3 DNA follows: TGTGCTAGTGGTTTGGTCCCTCGGGGCGGTATATTACAGGGGATGAAAACCGGGGAGCTGTTTTTT.

The rearrangement uses TRBV18 and TRBJ1-1; D unresolved. The CDR3 covers 15 residues. Trimming removed 6 bases from V and 1 base from J, with 15 bases in between. CDR1 is KGHSH, CDR2 LQKENI, per germline. The CDR3 region is CASSPRWTGNTEAFF. Here the CDR3 DNA reads TGTGCCAGCTCCCCTCGCTGGACGGGGAACACTGAAGCTTTCTTT.

The chain combines TRBV7-2 with TRBJ1-1; a weak D match, TRBD1 (6 bases). The V end was cut by 3 bases, the J end by 5 bases, with 13 bases between. The CDR3 consists of 14 residues. The germline gives CDR1 SGHTA, CDR2 FQGNSA. The CDR3 sequence is CASSLVTGFTEAFF. The CDR3 bases are TGTGCCAGCAGCTTGGTTACAGGGTTTACTGAAGCTTTCTTT.

This clone was counted between two and nine times. This rearrangement joins TRBV14 to TRBJ1-5; no firm D call. The CDR3 consists of 13 residues. V was shortened by 5 bases and J by 9 bases, with 14 bases between the two germline ends. CDR1 and CDR2 from the germline V gene are SGHDN and FVKESK. CDR3 sequence (DNA): TGTGCCAGCAGCACCCAGGTGTCGGGGCCCCAGCATTTT. Translated: CASSTQVSGPQHF.

This clone was recorded only once. V gene TRBV4-2 combines with J gene TRBJ1-3; D remains unclear. V was clipped by 0 bases and J by 0 bases, with 9 bases between them. The germline CDR1 and CDR2 sequences are LGHNA and YNFKEQ. The CDR3 has 16 residues. CDR3 in DNA: TGTGCCAGCAGCCAAGATCGGAGTGACTCTGGAAACACCATATATTTT. Its protein product is CASSQDRSDSGNTIYF.

V is TRBV4-2 and J is TRBJ2-6; unclear D gene. Trimming took off 1 base at V and 2 bases at J, with 6 bases between the two ends. The CDR3 sequence is 15 residues long. Germline loops: CDR1 LGHNA, CDR2 YNFKEQ. The CDR3 coding sequence is TGTGCCAGCAGCCAAGGAAAGGCTGGGGCCAACGTCCTGACTTTC. Its protein product is CASSQGKAGANVLTF.

The chain combines TRBV12-3 or TRBV12-4 with TRBJ1-2; D not certain. The CDR3 has 12 amino acids. V was trimmed by 1 base and J by 7 bases, leaving 7 bases between them. The CDR3 loop reads CASSLETGGYTF. CDR3 bases: TGTGCCAGCAGTTTAGAGACGGGTGGCTACACCTTC.

The chain couples TRBV29-1 to TRBJ1-2; TRBD1 might be the D (5 bases). Germline CDR1 reads SQVTM; CDR2 reads ANQGSEA. The CDR3 covers 15 residues. V was cut by 5 bases and J by 2 bases, with 18 bases left in between. The CDR3 region is CSVRGSGIGNYGYTF. DNA of the CDR3: TGCAGCGTTCGGGGGTCCGGGATTGGGAACTATGGCTACACCTTC.

The gene calls are TRBV6-5 and TRBJ2-2, with TRBD2 as a possible D gene (5 bases). Germline assignment: CDR1 MNHEY and CDR2 SVGAGI. This CDR3 comprises 16 residues. With 2 bases removed from V and 2 bases from J, the gap between germline ends came to 12 bases. This CDR3 reads CASSYHGGPNTGELFF. The CDR3 nucleotides are TGTGCCAGCAGTTACCACGGCGGGCCCAACACCGGGGAGCTGTTTTTT.

The chain links TRBV5-1 to TRBJ2-7, with D hard to call. CDR1 and CDR2 (germline): SGHRS, YFSETQ. The CDR3 contains 13 residues. The germline V and J ends were trimmed by 2 bases and 2 bases, with 8 bases remaining between them. The CDR3 DNA sequence: TGCGCCAGCAGCTTTTTATTAACCTACGAGCAGTACTTC. It encodes CASSFLLTYEQYF.

This clone was seen once. CDR3 nucleotide sequence: TGTGCCTGGACCAAGCGGGGGGTAGCCGGGGAGCTGTTTTTT. It codes for CAWTKRGVAGELFF. The chain carries TRBV30 and TRBJ2-2; 9 bases align to TRBD2. Germline V gene sequence: CDR1 GTSNPN, CDR2 SVGIG (reference sequence). V dropped 4 bases and J dropped 6; count of bases not matched to a gene: 6. This CDR3 is 14 amino acids long.

V and J are TRBV6-5 and TRBJ1-5; the D is unclear. Trimming removed 8 bases from V and 7 bases from J, with 18 bases in between. Germline CDR1 and CDR2: MNHEY and SVGAGI. The CDR3 runs to 14 residues. Here the CDR3 reads CASEYLLVGQPQHF. Written as DNA, the CDR3 is TGTGCCAGCGAGTATCTGTTGGTAGGGCAGCCCCAGCATTTT.

The chain employs TRBV19 and TRBJ1-2; TRBD1 matches 9 bases. The trim removed 1 base at V and 3 bases at J, leaving 3 bases unmatched. CDR3 length: 15 residues. CDR1 and CDR2 from the germline V gene are LNHDA and SQIVND (reference sequence). The CDR3 protein is CASSIVGTGYYGYTF. For the CDR3, the DNA is TGTGCCAGTAGTATAGTGGGGACAGGGTACTATGGCTACACCTTC.

The genes are TRBV27 and TRBJ1-2; D perhaps matches TRBD1 (6 bases). The germline CDR1 and CDR2 sequences are MNHEY and SMNVEV (reference sequence). The CDR3 covers 13 residues. The V end lost 5 bases, the J end lost 8 bases, and 15 bases lay between the germline ends. The CDR3 region has the DNA TGTGCCAGCAGTGTAACAGGGTCCGGCGGCTACACCTTC. Its protein is CASSVTGSGGYTF.

The chain couples TRBV27 to TRBJ2-7; weak D call: TRBD2 (6 bases). The germline CDR1 and CDR2 sequences are MNHEY and SMNVEV (reference sequence). The CDR3 totals 14 residues. The ends were cut back, 3 bases at V and 0 bases at J, with 9 bases in the middle. CDR3 loop: CASSFAGPSYEQYF. In DNA, the CDR3 is TGTGCCAGCAGTTTTGCGGGACCCTCCTACGAGCAGTACTTC.

The CDR3 DNA reads as TGTGCCAGCAGCTCCCCTAGCGGGAGGGTCACCGGGGAGCTGTTTTTT. Encoded protein: CASSSPSGRVTGELFF. J is TRBJ2-2 and V is TRBV7-9; TRBD2 matches at 12 bases. Germline V gene sequence: CDR1 SEHNR, CDR2 FQNEAQ (reference sequence). J gave up 4 bases and V 4 bases, and 4 bases lay outside the gene matches. CDR3 length equals 16 residues.

The CDR3 loop reads CAISDPTTSGRLAYNEQFF. The CDR3 nucleotides are TGTGCCATCAGCGACCCAACGACATCCGGACGGCTAGCCTACAATGAGCAGTTCTTC. V and J are TRBV10-3 and TRBJ2-1; no reliable D call. This CDR3 is built from 19 residues. V lost 6 bases, J lost 2 bases, and 26 bases lay in between. Per the germline V gene, CDR1 is ENHRY and CDR2 is SYGVKD.

This clone was recorded only once. V usage is TRBV30 and J usage is TRBJ1-2, with a weak D call TRBD1 (5 bases). There are 13 residues in the CDR3. Germline-derived CDR1 and CDR2 are GTSNPN and SVGIG (reference sequence). CDR3 DNA: TGTGCTCCCCCGGATCGGGGACGGTATGGCTACACCTTC. It yields the protein CAPPDRGRYGYTF.

The V and J genes are TRBV27 and TRBJ2-7, with TRBD2 matching over 8 bases. The CDR3 consists of 16 residues. With 2 bases clipped from V and 2 bases from J, the junction kept 8 bases outside the gene matches. Germline CDR1 MNHEY, CDR2 SMNVEV (reference sequence). The chain's CDR3 is CASSLALTSAAYEQYF. The CDR3 DNA follows: TGTGCCAGCAGTTTAGCTTTGACTAGCGCCGCCTACGAGCAGTACTTC.